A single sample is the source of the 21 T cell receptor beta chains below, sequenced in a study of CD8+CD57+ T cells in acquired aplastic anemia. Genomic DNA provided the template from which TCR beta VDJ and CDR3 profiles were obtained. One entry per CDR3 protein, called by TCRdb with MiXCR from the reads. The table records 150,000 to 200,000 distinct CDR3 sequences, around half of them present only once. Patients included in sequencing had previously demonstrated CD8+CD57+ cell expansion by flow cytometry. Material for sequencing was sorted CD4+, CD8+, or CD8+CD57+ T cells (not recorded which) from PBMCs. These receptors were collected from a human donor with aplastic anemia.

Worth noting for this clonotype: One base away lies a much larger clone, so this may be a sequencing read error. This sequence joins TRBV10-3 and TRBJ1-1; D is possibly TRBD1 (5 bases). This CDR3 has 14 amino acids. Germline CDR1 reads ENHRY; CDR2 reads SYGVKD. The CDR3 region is CASSRGGTATEALF. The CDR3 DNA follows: TGTGCCAGCAGTCGCGGGGGTACTGCCACTGAAGCTCTCTTT.

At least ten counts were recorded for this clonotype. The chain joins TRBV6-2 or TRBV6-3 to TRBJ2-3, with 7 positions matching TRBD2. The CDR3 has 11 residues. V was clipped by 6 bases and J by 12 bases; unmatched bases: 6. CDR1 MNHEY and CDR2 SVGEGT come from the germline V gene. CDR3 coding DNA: TGTGCCAGCAGCTTAGGACTAGTACAGTATTTT. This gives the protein CASSLGLVQYF.

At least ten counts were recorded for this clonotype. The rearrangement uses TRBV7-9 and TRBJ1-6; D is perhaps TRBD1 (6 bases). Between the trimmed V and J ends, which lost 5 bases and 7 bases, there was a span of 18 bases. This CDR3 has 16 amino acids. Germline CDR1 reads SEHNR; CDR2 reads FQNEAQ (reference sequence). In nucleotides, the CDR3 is TGTGCCAGCAGCCCTATCCGGAGGGGGGGGAATTCACCCCTCCACTTT. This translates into CASSPIRRGGNSPLHF. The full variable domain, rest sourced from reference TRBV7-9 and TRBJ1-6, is DTGVSQNPRHKITKRGQNVTFRCDPISEHNRLYWYRQTLGQGPEFLTYFQNEAQLEKSRLLSDRFSAERPKGSFSTLEIQRTEQGDSAMYLCASSPIRRGGNSPLHFGNGTRLTVT.

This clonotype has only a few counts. Written as DNA, the CDR3 is TGTGCCAGCAGCTTTGCGCGACAGGGGTCGGAGACCCAGTACTTC. Its translation is CASSFARQGSETQYF. The rearrangement uses TRBV7-6 and TRBJ2-5; TRBD1 matches at 8 bases. V gave up 3 bases and J gave up 5 bases; unmatched junction bases: 8. This CDR3 is built from 15 residues. Germline loops: CDR1 SGHVS, CDR2 FNYEAQ.

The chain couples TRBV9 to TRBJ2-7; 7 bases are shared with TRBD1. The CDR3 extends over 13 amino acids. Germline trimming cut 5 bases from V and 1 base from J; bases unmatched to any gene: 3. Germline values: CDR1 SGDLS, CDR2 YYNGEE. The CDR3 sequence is CASRTGSSYEQYF. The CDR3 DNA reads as TGTGCCAGCAGGACAGGGTCTTCCTACGAGCAGTACTTC.

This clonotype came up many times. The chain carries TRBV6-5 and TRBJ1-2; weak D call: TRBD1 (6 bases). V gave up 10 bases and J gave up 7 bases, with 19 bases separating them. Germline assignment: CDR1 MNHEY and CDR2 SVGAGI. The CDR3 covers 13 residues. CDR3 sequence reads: CAIRRGGISGYTF. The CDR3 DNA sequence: TGTGCCATCCGGAGAGGGGGGATAAGTGGCTACACCTTC.

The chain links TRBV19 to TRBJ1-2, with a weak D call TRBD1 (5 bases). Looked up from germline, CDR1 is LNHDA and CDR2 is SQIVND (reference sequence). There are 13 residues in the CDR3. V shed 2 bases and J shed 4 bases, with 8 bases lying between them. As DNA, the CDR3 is TGTGCCAGTAGTATAAGCGGGGGCTATGGCTACACCTTC. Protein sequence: CASSISGGYGYTF. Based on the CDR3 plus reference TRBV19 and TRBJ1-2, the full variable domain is DGGITQSPKYLFRKEGQNVTLSCEQNLNHDAMYWYRQDPGQGLRLIYYSQIVNDFQKGDIAEGYSVSREKKESFPLTVTSAQKNPTAFYLCASSISGGYGYTFGSGTRLTVV.

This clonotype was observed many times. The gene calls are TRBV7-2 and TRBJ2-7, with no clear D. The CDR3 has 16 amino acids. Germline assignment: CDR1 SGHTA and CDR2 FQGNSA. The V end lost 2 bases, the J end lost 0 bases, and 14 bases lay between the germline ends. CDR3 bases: TGTGCCAGCAGCTTAAGGCCGGCGGTTGGCTCCTACGAGCAGTACTTC. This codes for CASSLRPAVGSYEQYF.

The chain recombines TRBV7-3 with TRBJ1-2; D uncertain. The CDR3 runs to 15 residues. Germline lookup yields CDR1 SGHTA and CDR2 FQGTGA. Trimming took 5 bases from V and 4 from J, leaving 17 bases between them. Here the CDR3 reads CASSPQDEPRYGYTF. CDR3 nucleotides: TGTGCCAGCAGCCCCCAGGACGAACCTCGCTATGGCTACACCTTC.

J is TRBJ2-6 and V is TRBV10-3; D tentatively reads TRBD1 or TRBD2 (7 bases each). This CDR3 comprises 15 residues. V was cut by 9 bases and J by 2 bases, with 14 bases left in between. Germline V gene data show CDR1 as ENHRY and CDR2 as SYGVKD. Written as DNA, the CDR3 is TGTGCCATTTTCCAGGGGGGGACTGGGGCCAACGTCCTGACTTTC. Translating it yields CAIFQGGTGANVLTF.

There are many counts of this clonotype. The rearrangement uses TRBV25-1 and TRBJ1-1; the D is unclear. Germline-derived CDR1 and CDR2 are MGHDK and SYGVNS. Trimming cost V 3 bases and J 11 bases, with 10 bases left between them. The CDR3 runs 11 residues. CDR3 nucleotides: TGTGCCAGCAGTGATTTCCGGTTGGCTTTCTTT. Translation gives CASSDFRLAFF.

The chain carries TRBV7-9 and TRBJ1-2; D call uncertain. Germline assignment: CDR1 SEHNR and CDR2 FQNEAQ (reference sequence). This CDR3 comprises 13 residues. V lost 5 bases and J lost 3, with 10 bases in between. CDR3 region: CASSHEADYGYTF. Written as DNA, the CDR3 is TGTGCCAGCAGCCACGAGGCAGACTATGGCTACACCTTC.

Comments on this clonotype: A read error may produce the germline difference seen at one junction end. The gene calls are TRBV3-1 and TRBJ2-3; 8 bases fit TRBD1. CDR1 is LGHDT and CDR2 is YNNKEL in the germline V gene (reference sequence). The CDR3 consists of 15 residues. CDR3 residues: CASSRGQGSTYTQYF. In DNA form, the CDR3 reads TGTGCCAGCAGCCGTGGACAGGGAAGCACATATACGCAGTATTTT.

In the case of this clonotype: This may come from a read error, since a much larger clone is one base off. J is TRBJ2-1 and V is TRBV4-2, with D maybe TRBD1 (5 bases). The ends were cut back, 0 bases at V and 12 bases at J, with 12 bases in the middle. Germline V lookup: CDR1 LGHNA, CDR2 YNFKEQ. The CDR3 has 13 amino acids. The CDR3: CASSQEGAAVQFF. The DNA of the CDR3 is TGTGCCAGCAGCCAAGAAGGGGCGGCTGTGCAGTTCTTC.

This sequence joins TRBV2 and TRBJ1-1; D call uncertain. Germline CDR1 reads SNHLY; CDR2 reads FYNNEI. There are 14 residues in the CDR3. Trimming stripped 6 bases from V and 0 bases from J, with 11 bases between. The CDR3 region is CASRKERMNTEAFF. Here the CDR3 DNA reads TGTGCCAGCAGAAAAGAGCGAATGAACACTGAAGCTTTCTTT.

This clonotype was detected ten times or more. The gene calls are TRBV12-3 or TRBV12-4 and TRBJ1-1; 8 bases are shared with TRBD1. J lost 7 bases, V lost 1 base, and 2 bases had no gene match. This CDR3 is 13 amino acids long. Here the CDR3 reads CASSLVGTGEAFF. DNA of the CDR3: TGTGCCAGCAGTTTAGTAGGGACAGGTGAAGCTTTCTTT.

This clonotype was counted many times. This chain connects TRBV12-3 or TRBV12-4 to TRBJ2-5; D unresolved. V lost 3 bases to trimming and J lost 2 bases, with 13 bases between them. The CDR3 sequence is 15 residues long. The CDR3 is CASSFPLTVQETQYF. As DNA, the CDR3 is TGTGCCAGCAGTTTCCCCCTCACCGTTCAAGAGACCCAGTACTTC.

The CDR3 region has the DNA TGTGCCAGCAGTTCCCGGGACATTCTAAGGGGCTCACCCCTCCACTTT. Amino acids: CASSSRDILRGSPLHF. The J gene is TRBJ1-6, the V gene TRBV12-3 or TRBV12-4, with a weak D call TRBD1 (6 bases). This CDR3 comprises 16 residues. V lost 4 bases, J lost 10 bases, and 20 bases lay in between.

DNA of the CDR3: TGTGCCAGCAGCTTGGGACTAGCGGGAGGGCCGGCGACCCAGTACTTC. As protein: CASSLGLAGGPATQYF. V is TRBV7-9 and J is TRBJ2-5; 16 bases are shared with TRBD2. CDR1 and CDR2 from the germline V gene are SEHNR and FQNEAQ (reference sequence). The CDR3 is 16 amino acids. With V trimmed by 3 bases and J by 7 bases, 5 bases remained unmatched.

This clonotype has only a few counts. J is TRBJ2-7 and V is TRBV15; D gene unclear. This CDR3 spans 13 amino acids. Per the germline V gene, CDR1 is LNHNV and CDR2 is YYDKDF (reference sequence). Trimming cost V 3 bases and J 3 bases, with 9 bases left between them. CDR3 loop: CATSRPPLYEQYF. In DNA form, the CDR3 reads TGTGCCACCAGCAGGCCGCCCCTCTACGAGCAGTACTTC.

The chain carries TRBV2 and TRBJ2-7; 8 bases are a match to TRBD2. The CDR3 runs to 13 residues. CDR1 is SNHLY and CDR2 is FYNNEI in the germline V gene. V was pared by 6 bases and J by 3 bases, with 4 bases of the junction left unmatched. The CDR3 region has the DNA TGTGCCAGCAGGGCCGGGACTAGCTACGAGCAGTACTTC. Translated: CASRAGTSYEQYF.